This entry concerns a single TCR beta chain. The CDR3 has 18 amino acids. Germline V gene sequence: CDR1 LGHNT, CDR2 FRNRAP. The V end lost 4 bases, the J end lost 5 bases, and 21 bases lay between the germline ends. Profiling relied on immunoSEQ multiplex PCR, and the TCRdb table lists in-frame clones only, not all of them. Of roughly 80,000 clones in the sample, 90% were seen once. The data originate from a study of OX40 agonist ivuxolimab in advanced cancers. Study overall: In this trial design, patients received ivuxolimab intravenously at 0.01 to 10 mg/kg every 2 weeks.

The sample in question was CD4+ or CD8+ T cells sorted from blood, obtained in a trial of the OX40 agonist ivuxolimab. This clonotype was obtained from an adult with an advanced solid tumor such as melanoma, head and neck, liver or kidney cancer. This chain connects TRBV12-5 to TRBJ2-6; a possible D gene is TRBD1 (5 bases). Written as DNA, the CDR3 is TGTGCTAGTGGTTCAAGGAGTGCAGGACAAAGTCGGGCCAACGTCCTGACTTTC. Its protein product is CASGSRSAGQSRANVLTF.